This T cell receptor (beta chain) was sequenced for a study of cytomegalovirus exposure and HLA in healthy donors. General study findings and limits: Productive rates of about 87% or about 30% were seen for most TCR beta V segments in an earlier analysis. Confirmation was obtained in vitro that a few CMV-associated chains are specific for CMV antigens.

CDR3 length: 16 residues. The V segment lost 1 base and the J segment 4 bases; nucleotides outside the gene matches: 8. In germline, CDR1 is MDHEN, CDR2 SYDVKM. PCR was performed using 60 Vbeta and 13 Jbeta primers. Data came from immunoSEQ multiplex PCR; TCRdb stores just in-frame clones and leaves some out. Counted here are fewer than 200,000 clones, roughly four fifths occurring once; the ten biggest clones make up over 1.5%. For this clone: Its antigen is unidentified. Other DNA sequences from this sample encode an identical CDR3 as well.

V is TRBV28 and J is TRBJ1-2, with 8 positions matching TRBD1. The sequence was collected from a man between 45 and 60 years old in good health and CMV-seronegative. Material: PBMCs. The CDR3 nucleotides are TGTGCCAGCAGTTTATTGTACAGGGGGGAAAGCTATGGCTACACCTTC. Its protein is CASSLLYRGESYGYTF.